These 13 T cell receptor beta chains came from one sample sequenced in a study of blood T cell repertoires in COVID-19. Some clones are missing from TCRdb's copy, which holds only in-frame ones; the method was immunoSEQ multiplex PCR. The sample lists approximately 150,000 clones, roughly nine tenths occurring once. The specimen was peripheral blood. The receptors derive from a woman aged 70-85 years with acute or convalescent COVID-19.

The genes are TRBV20-1 and TRBJ2-7, with 7 bases identical to TRBD1. This CDR3 has 11 amino acids. Germline V gene data show CDR1 as DFQATT and CDR2 as SNEGSKA (reference sequence). V trimming: 7 bases; J trimming: 6 bases; junction bases outside the gene matches: 6. Here the CDR3 reads CSGTAGGEQYF. CDR3 DNA sequence: TGCAGTGGTACAGCAGGGGGCGAGCAGTACTTC.

This clone has just one count. V gene TRBV4-3 combines with J gene TRBJ2-1; D is possibly TRBD2 (6 bases). V was cut by 0 bases and J by 4 bases, with 13 bases left in between. The CDR3 covers 16 residues. Germline V gives CDR1 LGHNA, CDR2 YSLEER. In DNA form, the CDR3 reads TGCGCCAGCAGCCAAGAAGGCACGGCGGGGTACAATGAGCAGTTCTTC. Amino acids: CASSQEGTAGYNEQFF.

This clone was counted only a few times. V and J are TRBV2 and TRBJ1-6, with 10 positions matching TRBD1. Germline loops: CDR1 SNHLY, CDR2 FYNNEI. Trimming cost V 1 base and J 1 base; bases outside gene matches: 10. This CDR3 has 20 amino acids. The CDR3 sequence: CASSEVKDRDRGSYNSPLHF. The CDR3 DNA reads as TGTGCCAGCAGTGAAGTTAAGGACCGGGACAGGGGTTCCTATAATTCACCCCTCCACTTT.

This chain connects TRBV3-1 (or the pseudogene TRBV3-2) to TRBJ2-2; D is uncertain. Germline V gives CDR1 LGHDT, CDR2 YNNKEL (reference sequence). V was cut by 3 bases and J by 6 bases, with 11 bases left in between. The CDR3 consists of 14 residues. CDR3 bases: TGTGCCAGCAGCCAGGCGCGAGGCGCCGGGGAGCTGTTTTTT. Translation: CASSQARGAGELFF.

The gene calls are TRBV7-2 and TRBJ1-2, with 8 positions matching TRBD1. The CDR3 is 18 amino acids. The junction had 10 bases not matched to a gene; V was cut back by 1 base and J by 0 bases. Germline CDR1 reads SGHTA; CDR2 reads FQGNSA. CDR3 DNA: TGTGCCAGCAGCTTAGGTGGGGGCAGGGGGCTTTCTAACTATGGCTACACCTTC. This sequence encodes CASSLGGGRGLSNYGYTF.

This clone was detected only a few times. This CDR3 is CASRRDRNTEAFF. The CDR3 nucleotides are TGTGCCAGCAGACGGGACAGGAACACTGAAGCTTTCTTT. The gene calls are TRBV7-9 and TRBJ1-1; 7 bases match TRBD1. Trimming removed 6 bases from V and 1 base from J; junction bases left unmatched: 2. The CDR3 has 13 amino acids. CDR1 is SEHNR, CDR2 FQNEAQ, per germline (reference sequence).

The chain uses TRBV7-9 and TRBJ1-5, with D possibly being TRBD1 (5 bases). There are 13 residues in the CDR3. CDR1 is SEHNR, CDR2 FQNEAQ, per germline (reference sequence). Trimming cost V 5 bases and J 5 bases, with 10 bases left between them. The CDR3 region is CASSETAHQPQHF. The CDR3 nucleotides are TGTGCCAGCAGCGAGACAGCTCATCAGCCCCAGCATTTT.

DNA of the CDR3: TGTGCCAGCCGGTCCAGGACAGGGCTTAATGAAAAACTGTTTTTT. Translated: CASRSRTGLNEKLFF. The J gene is TRBJ1-4, the V gene TRBV28, with TRBD1 matching over 8 bases. The V and J ends lost 8 bases and 4 bases, in that order; junction bases with no gene match: 9. CDR3 size: 15 residues. The germline V gene encodes CDR1 MDHEN and CDR2 SYDVKM.

This clone has just one count. V usage is TRBV5-1 and J usage is TRBJ1-1, with unresolved D. The CDR3 is 16 residues long. Germline V gene sequence: CDR1 SGHRS, CDR2 YFSETQ. The V and J ends lost 1 base and 4 bases respectively, with 17 bases between them. CDR3: CASSLSQNGLSTEAFF. The CDR3 coding sequence is TGCGCCAGCAGCTTGTCCCAGAATGGGCTAAGCACTGAAGCTTTCTTT. The entire variable domain, with the rest obtained from reference TRBV5-1 and TRBJ1-1, is as follows: KAGVTQTPRYLIKTRGQQVTLSCSPISGHRSVSWYQQTPGQGLQFLFEYFSETQRNKGNFPGRFSGRQFSNSRSEMNVSTLELGDSALYLCASSLSQNGLSTEAFFGQGTRLTVV.

The chain couples TRBV4-1 to TRBJ2-5, with TRBD1 matching 9 bases. V lost 4 bases and J lost 3; bases outside the gene matches: 6. CDR1 and CDR2 (germline): MGHRA, YSYEKL. There are 15 residues in the CDR3. The CDR3 region is CASSPRDRVKETQYF. The CDR3 region has the DNA TGCGCCAGCAGCCCACGGGACAGGGTAAAAGAGACCCAGTACTTC.

The V gene is TRBV5-1, the J gene TRBJ1-2, with 8 bases aligning to TRBD1. The CDR3 has 19 amino acids. Germline V gene data show CDR1 as SGHRS and CDR2 as YFSETQ. The V gene end was trimmed by 3 bases and the J gene end by 4 bases; junction bases not matched to a gene: 20. The CDR3 DNA reads as TGCGCCAGCAGCTACCACATGGGGTCAGGGGGCTCTCGTCTCTATGGCTACACCTTC. It is translated as CASSYHMGSGGSRLYGYTF.

The rearrangement links TRBV7-2 to TRBJ2-3; 10 bases are shared with TRBD2. Per the germline V gene, CDR1 is SGHTA and CDR2 is FQGNSA. V trimming: 5 bases; J trimming: 14 bases; junction bases outside the gene matches: 10. This CDR3 spans 13 amino acids. The CDR3 here is CASSPEREGLPYF. CDR3 DNA sequence: TGTGCCAGCAGCCCTGAGCGGGAGGGCCTCCCGTATTTT.

The chain has TRBV4-1 and TRBJ1-2; the D gene is possibly TRBD1 (6 bases). V lost 0 bases, J lost 4 bases, and 12 bases lay in between. Germline V CDR1 and CDR2: MGHRA, YSYEKL. This CDR3 has 15 amino acids. DNA of the CDR3: TGCGCCAGCAGCCAAGAAGGGGGGGTTAGCTATGGCTACACCTTC. It is translated as CASSQEGGVSYGYTF.